This note documents a single T cell receptor (beta chain) sequence. These data come from a study of blood T cell repertoires in COVID-19. Study details: Nucleic acid was either cDNA or gDNA, and it came from T cells, B-cell-depleted T cells, or PBMCs.

In terms of age and location, participants ranged from roughly 18 to 90 years and lived in around 22 US areas. Participants' own reports of clinical history determined their cohort assignment. Source study methods: Estimation of nucleated cell counts was performed using reference gene primer amplification. TCRdb's table, derived via immunoSEQ multiplex PCR, lists solely in-frame clones and lacks some. D and trimming were read from the DNA, whereas the V and J calls and clone size are those reported in that table. The sample gives some 290,000 clones, under 95% of which show up once; approximately 2.5% is in the top ten. This CDR3 contains 16 residues. The V gene end was trimmed by 3 bases and the J gene end by 5 bases; junction bases not matched to a gene: 6. Germline-derived CDR1 and CDR2 are SGHNT and YYREEE (reference sequence).

The source of this sequence is a woman aged 40 to 50 with acute COVID-19. The rearrangement links TRBV5-4 to TRBJ2-1; 12 bases match TRBD2. The specimen was PBMCs or T cells enriched from blood (not recorded which). The CDR3 bases are TGTGCCAGCAGCTCCCAGACTAGCGGGAGAAACAATGAGCAGTTCTTC. Protein: CASSSQTSGRNNEQFF.